This T cell receptor beta chain was captured in a study of blood T cell repertoires in COVID-19. For the study at large: Some COVID-19 samples were acute and others convalescent; all came from the United States, Italy and Spain. Nucleic acid was either cDNA or gDNA, and it came from T cells, B-cell-depleted T cells, or PBMCs.

Original handling: Estimates of nucleated cell counts were drawn from the amplification of reference gene primers. This table comes from immunoSEQ multiplex PCR, and its TCRdb copy is limited to in-frame clones, with some not included. The V and J calls and the clone size are those of that table, but D and trimming were determined from the DNA. The top ten hold around 1.4% of the sample, which has about 400,000 clones, roughly 89% seen once. There are 13 residues in the CDR3. Germline V CDR1 and CDR2: SGHTS, YDEGEE. Trimming stripped 3 bases from V and 8 bases from J, with 14 bases between. V usage is TRBV5-8 and J usage is TRBJ1-2; no reliable D call. Sequenced sample: peripheral blood. This sequence originates from a woman in her twenties or thirties with active or convalescent COVID-19. In DNA form, the CDR3 reads TGTGCCAGCAGCTGGAGGACCGGGTTGGGCTACACCTTC. This gives the protein CASSWRTGLGYTF. The variable domain in full, completed from reference TRBV5-8 and TRBJ1-2, reads EAGVTQSPTHLIKTRGQQATLRCSPISGHTSVYWYQQALGLGLQFLLWYDEGEERNRGNFPPRFSGRQFPNYSSELNVNALELEDSALYLCASSWRTGLGYTFGSGTRLTVV.